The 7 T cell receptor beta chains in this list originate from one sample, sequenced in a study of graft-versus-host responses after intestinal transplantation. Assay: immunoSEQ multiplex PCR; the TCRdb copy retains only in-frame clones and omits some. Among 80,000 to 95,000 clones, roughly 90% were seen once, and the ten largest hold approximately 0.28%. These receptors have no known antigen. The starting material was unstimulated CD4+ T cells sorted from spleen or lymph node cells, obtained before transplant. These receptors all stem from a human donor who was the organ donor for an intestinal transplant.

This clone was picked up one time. Here the CDR3 reads CAISFASGSDSEQFF. The CDR3 DNA sequence: TGTGCCATCAGCTTCGCTAGCGGGAGTGATAGTGAGCAGTTCTTC. The rearrangement links TRBV10-3 to TRBJ2-1; 10 positions match TRBD2. The germline gives CDR1 ENHRY, CDR2 SYGVKD. This CDR3 is built from 15 residues. J was trimmed by 9 bases and V by 6 bases; bases with no gene match: 11.

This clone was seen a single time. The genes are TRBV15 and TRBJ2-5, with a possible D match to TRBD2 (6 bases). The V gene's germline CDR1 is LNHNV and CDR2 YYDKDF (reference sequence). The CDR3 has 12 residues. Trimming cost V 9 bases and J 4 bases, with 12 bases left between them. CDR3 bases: TGTGCCACTAGGGGACTGCGAGAGACCCAGTACTTC. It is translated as CATRGLRETQYF.

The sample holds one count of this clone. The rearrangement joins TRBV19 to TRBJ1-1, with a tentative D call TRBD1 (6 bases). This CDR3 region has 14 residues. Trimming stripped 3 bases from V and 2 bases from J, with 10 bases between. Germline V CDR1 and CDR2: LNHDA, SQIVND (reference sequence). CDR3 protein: CASSINRVNTEAFF. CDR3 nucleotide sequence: TGTGCCAGTAGTATCAACAGGGTCAACACTGAAGCTTTCTTT.

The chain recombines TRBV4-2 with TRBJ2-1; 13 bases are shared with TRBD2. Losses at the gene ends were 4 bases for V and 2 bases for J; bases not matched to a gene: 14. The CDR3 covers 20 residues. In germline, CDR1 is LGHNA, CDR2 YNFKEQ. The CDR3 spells CASSLKRLAGGPDPYNEQFF. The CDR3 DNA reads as TGTGCCAGCAGCCTCAAAAGACTAGCGGGAGGCCCTGATCCCTACAATGAGCAGTTCTTC.

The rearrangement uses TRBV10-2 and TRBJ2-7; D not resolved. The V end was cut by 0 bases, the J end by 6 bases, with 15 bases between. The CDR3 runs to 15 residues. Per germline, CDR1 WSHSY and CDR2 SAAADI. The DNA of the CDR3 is TGCGCCAGCAGTGAGTCTCGGGTTGCGTCGTCCGAGCAGTACTTC. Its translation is CASSESRVASSEQYF.

CDR3 protein: CASSYGGALTDTQYF. CDR3 nucleotide sequence: TGTGCCAGCAGTTACGGCGGGGCCCTCACAGATACGCAGTATTTT. The gene calls are TRBV6-5 and TRBJ2-3, with a weak D call TRBD2 (6 bases). CDR1 and CDR2 (germline): MNHEY, SVGAGI. The V end was cut by 2 bases, the J end by 2 bases, with 11 bases between. This CDR3 comprises 15 residues.

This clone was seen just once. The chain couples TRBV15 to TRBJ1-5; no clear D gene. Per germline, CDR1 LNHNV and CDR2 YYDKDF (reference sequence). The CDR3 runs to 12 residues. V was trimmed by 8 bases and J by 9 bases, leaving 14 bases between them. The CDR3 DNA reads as TGTGCCACCGGAGGGCGAGGTGGGCCCCAGCATTTT. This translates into CATGGRGGPQHF.